This T cell receptor (beta chain) is from a study of blood T cell repertoires in COVID-19. Study-level background: Italy, Spain and the United States were the sources of the convalescent and acute COVID-19 samples. Nucleic acid was either cDNA or gDNA, and it came from T cells, B-cell-depleted T cells, or PBMCs.

The CDR3 is made up of 15 amino acids. Per the germline V gene, CDR1 is ENHRY and CDR2 is SYGVKD. With V trimmed by 3 bases and J by 4 bases, 6 bases remained unmatched. Methods used by the authors: Estimation of nucleated cell counts relied on the amplification of reference gene primers. Produced via immunoSEQ multiplex PCR; TCRdb's table is partial and in-frame only. V, J and clone size reflect that table, while D and trimming were determined from the DNA. The sample lists 200,000 or so clones, approximately 90% occurring once. This chain uses TRBV10-3 with TRBJ1-3; the match to TRBD1 covers 7 bases. The receptor's source is an older man with acute or convalescent COVID-19. Sequenced: peripheral blood. CDR3 in DNA: TGTGCCATCAGTGACTCCCAGGGGGTAGGAAACACCATATATTTT. This gives the protein CAISDSQGVGNTIYF.